This record covers a single TCR beta chain. Trimming stripped 2 bases from V and 4 bases from J, with 15 bases between. This CDR3 contains 16 residues. Germline lookup yields CDR1 SGHVS and CDR2 FQNEAQ. This sample is drawn from a study of Ad26.COV2.S vaccination and SARS-CoV-2 variants. Described treatment: around 19 received Ad26.COV2.S at low or high dose, single or two shots; roughly five received placebo; per-sample allocation not given. Sampling was performed 63 days after the first vaccine or placebo injection. The assay was immunoSEQ multiplex PCR, and TCRdb's table has in-frame clones only and misses some. The sample lists about 680,000 clones, 89% occurring once.

The TCR sequence derives from a person aged 18-60 years who received the Ad26.COV2.S COVID-19 vaccine or a placebo. The rearrangement joins TRBV7-8 to TRBJ1-3; D unclear. The specimen comprised peripheral blood, sampled in a trial of Ad26.COV2.S vaccine versus placebo. The CDR3 coding sequence is TGTGCCAGCAGCTTATTAACTCTAGCGGTGGGAAACACCATATATTTT. Translating it yields CASSLLTLAVGNTIYF. Drawing the rest from reference TRBV7-8 and TRBJ1-3, the complete variable domain is GAGVSQSPRYKVAKRGQDVALRCDPISGHVSLFWYQQALGQGPEFLTYFQNEAQLDKSGLPSDRFFAERPEGSVSTLKIQRTQQEDSAVYLCASSLLTLAVGNTIYFGEGSWLTVV.